This T cell receptor (beta chain) comes out of a study of T cell repertoires in aging, cancer and after chemotherapy (dated by TCRdb to the late 2010s). As for the study more broadly: The donors fell into six age groups ranging from 30 or younger to 70 or older, and each group had at least three individuals. To look at immunoaging and at how T cells reconstitute after chemotherapy, the study profiled TCR beta repertoires in peripheral blood from both healthy donors and cancer patients. Healthy donor control TCR repertoires were recorded over several months to years and showed clear clonal overlap across re-sampling. Alongside around 97 healthy donors serving as a reference group, the cohort included over 200 cancer patients, of whom roughly 91 had hematological cancers and some 130 had solid cancers. The complete dataset included approximately 10 million TCR reads. General findings and caveats noted by the study authors: According to the authors, the repertoire data do not allow conclusions to be drawn about immunological memory after chemotherapy. In both cancer cohorts, median generation probability rose over the chemotherapy interval, which suggests that the repertoire was reconstituted through rebound thymic output. In healthy donors, the decline in TCR diversity with age was mainly due to loss of richness, whereas in cancer patients loss of evenness also played a role. Compared with age-matched healthy donors, untreated patients with either hematological or solid cancers had significantly lower TCR diversity in the blood along with higher clonality.

This clonotype has just a few counts. It has no known antigen specificity. Base quality data are lacking; no much larger clone is found one base away. TCR beta rearrangements were amplified from genomic DNA extracted from peripheral blood rather than from sorted cells or RNA. Measured from the cysteine to the phenylalanine, the CDR3 is 15 residues long. Only the CDR3 DNA is retained, 45 bases long and in frame from the first base. Based on the germline V gene, the CDR1 and CDR2 sequences are MNHEY and SVGAGI. V gives up 10 bases and J gives up 1 base, and the segment between their germline ends measures 18 bases. Rearranged TRB sequences spanning V, D and J segments were amplified by multiplex touch-down PCR using a mixed TRB-A/B primer pool. Illumina adapters and sample indices were attached to the amplicons through two consecutive PCR reactions run with Phusion HS II polymerase. After gel purification with the NucleoSpin Gel and PCR Clean-up kit, the amplicons were checked using Qubit and an Agilent 2100 Bioanalyzer. Sequencing of the libraries was done on an Illumina MiSeq with paired-end, single-indexed 600-cycle runs. From the authors' description of their analysis: TRB sequences were processed with MiXCR versions 2.12 and 3.0.5. A clone was defined as each unique CDR3 nucleotide sequence, and only productive sequences supported by at least two reads were kept. The repertoire metrics were Shannon diversity, evenness, clonality (calculated as one minus evenness), and diversity profiles parameterized by alpha from 0 to 5. The IGoR algorithm was used to calculate generation probabilities for clones in the paired samples taken before and after chemotherapy. TCRdb trimmed public reads at Q25 via fastp, called clones via MiXCR and kept in-frame beta chains. Every distinct CDR3 protein forms one entry, paired with its most common genes and DNA. V and J calls and clone size were set by TCRdb, not the authors. The sample includes about 12,000 distinct CDR3 sequences, with 30% to 35% observed a single time. The ten largest clones add up to about 9.4% of the sample.

This chain is built from TRBV6-5 and TRBJ2-3, with a weak D call of TRBD2 (7 bases match). Material: blood. The source of this sequence is a human donor in good health. The donor label of this sample is uncertain. The CDR3 loop reads CATTNRGARTDTQYF. The base sequence is TGTGCCACCACAAACCGGGGGGCCCGCACAGATACGCAGTATTTT.